Listed below are T cell receptor beta chains from one sample, sequenced in a study of blood T cell repertoires in COVID-19. The assay was immunoSEQ multiplex PCR, and TCRdb's table has in-frame clones only and misses some. The sample contains about 200,000 clones, roughly 90% of which appear only once. Sequencing was carried out using peripheral blood. The receptors shown here come from a man in his forties or fifties with acute or convalescent COVID-19. The CDR3 runs from the conserved cysteine through the conserved F or W. The D gene is left open where the match is weak. Where a row states a size, it is once, few, many or the class of an expanded clone; other rows omit it.

-,TRBJ2-1,TRBV7-2,-,CASSLVKARVVGNEQFF,TGTGCCAGCAGCTTAGTCAAGGCCAGGGTTGTCGGCAATGAGCAGTTCTTC
-,TRBJ1-5,TRBV9,-,CASSATDSNQPQHF,TGTGCCAGCAGCGCGACAGATAGCAATCAGCCCCAGCATTTT
-,TRBJ2-7,TRBV19,-,CASSDSINYEQYF,TGTGCCAGTAGCGACAGTATTAACTACGAGCAGTACTTC
-,TRBJ2-3,TRBV30,-,CAWSVRWGGLQYF,TGTGCCTGGAGTGTACGCTGGGGGGGCCTGCAGTATTTT
-,TRBJ2-2,TRBV7-9,-,CASSLDLGTGELFF,TGTGCCAGCAGCTTAGACCTAGGAACCGGGGAGCTGTTTTTT
-,TRBJ2-3,TRBV5-1,-,CASSLDFVRGLSTDTQYF,TGCGCCAGCAGCTTGGACTTCGTAAGGGGCTTGAGCACAGATACGCAGTATTTT
-,TRBJ2-3,TRBV6-5,-,CASSYGPGTDTQYF,TGTGCCAGCAGTTACGGTCCCGGGACAGATACGCAGTATTTT
-,TRBJ2-2,TRBV12-5,-,CASGLGQGGTGELFF,TGTGCTAGTGGTTTGGGTCAGGGGGGCACCGGGGAGCTGTTTTTT
-,TRBJ1-4,TRBV29-1,TRBD1,CSVQLPGQGAEKLFF,TGCAGCGTTCAGTTACCGGGACAGGGGGCCGAAAAACTGTTTTTT
-,TRBJ2-2,TRBV18,-,CASSPPSTGELFF,TGTGCCAGCTCACCACCGAGCACCGGGGAGCTGTTTTTT
-,TRBJ1-2,TRBV4-2,TRBD1,CASSQDQQGVYGYTF,TGTGCCAGCAGCCAAGATCAACAGGGGGTCTATGGCTACACCTTC
once,TRBJ2-3,TRBV3-1/TRBV3-2,TRBD2,CASSQVPAGGWRDTQYF,TGTGCCAGCAGCCAAGTGCCAGCGGGGGGGTGGCGAGATACGCAGTATTTT
-,TRBJ1-2,TRBV21-1,-,CASSNGGDSANYGYTF,TGTGCCAGCAGCAACGGGGGAGACAGCGCCAACTATGGCTACACCTTC
-,TRBJ2-6,TRBV6-1,TRBD1,CASSGRDRGSGANVLTF,TGTGCCAGCAGTGGAAGGGACAGGGGTTCTGGGGCCAACGTCCTGACTTTC